The rows below give T cell receptor beta chains drawn from one sample of a study of cytomegalovirus exposure and HLA in healthy donors. Sequencing was performed with immunoSEQ multiplex PCR; in TCRdb, only in-frame clones are kept and a portion is missing. The sample yields about 200,000 clones, roughly 84% seen once. Sequencing was performed on PBMCs. The receptors derive from a girl aged 5-17 years in good health and CMV-seronegative. Each CDR3 is given with its conserved first and last residue. Each record gives: D gene, J gene, V gene, clone size, CDR3 DNA, CDR3 protein. D genes are given only for firm matches. Size tells how often a clone was seen (once, few, many) or the class of an expanded clone, and some rows leave it out.

d_call: TRBD1
j_call: TRBJ1-2
v_call: TRBV5-4
clone_size: NA
cdr3_nt: TGTGCCAGCAGTCCCGGGACAGGTTCCGACTATGGCTACACCTTC
cdr3_aa: CASSPGTGSDYGYTF

d_call: NA
j_call: TRBJ1-1
v_call: TRBV11-1
clone_size: NA
cdr3_nt: TGTGCCAGCAGCTTCCTTCGGTTGAACACTGAAGCTTTCTTT
cdr3_aa: CASSFLRLNTEAFF

d_call: NA
j_call: TRBJ1-1
v_call: TRBV7-8
clone_size: NA
cdr3_nt: TGTGCCAGCAGCTTAGAAGACAGATTGACTGAAGCTTTCTTT
cdr3_aa: CASSLEDRLTEAFF

d_call: TRBD2
j_call: TRBJ2-3
v_call: TRBV5-4
clone_size: NA
cdr3_nt: TGTGCCAGCAGCTTGGGTGGAGCGGGAGGGGATACGCAGTATTTT
cdr3_aa: CASSLGGAGGDTQYF

d_call: TRBD2
j_call: TRBJ2-2
v_call: TRBV5-1
clone_size: many
cdr3_nt: TGCGCCAGCAGCTTGGTTCCGGGAGGGCCTTTGGCCGGGGAGCTGTTTTTT
cdr3_aa: CASSLVPGGPLAGELFF

d_call: NA
j_call: TRBJ2-1
v_call: TRBV29-1
clone_size: NA
cdr3_nt: TGCAGCGTTGGGGATAGGGGGGGGGCTGAGCAGTTCTTC
cdr3_aa: CSVGDRGGAEQFF

d_call: TRBD1
j_call: TRBJ1-1
v_call: TRBV2
clone_size: few
cdr3_nt: TGTGCCAGCATTAAGACAGGGGGCTGGACTGAAGCTTTCTTT
cdr3_aa: CASIKTGGWTEAFF

d_call: NA
j_call: TRBJ1-4
v_call: TRBV5-4
clone_size: NA
cdr3_nt: TGTGCCAGCAGCCAAACAACTAATGAAAAACTGTTTTTT
cdr3_aa: CASSQTTNEKLFF

d_call: TRBD2
j_call: TRBJ2-7
v_call: TRBV28
clone_size: NA
cdr3_nt: TGTGCCAGCAGTTTGGTTGGTAGCGGGGGGGCAGAGCAGTACTTC
cdr3_aa: CASSLVGSGGAEQYF

d_call: NA
j_call: TRBJ1-1
v_call: TRBV28
clone_size: NA
cdr3_nt: TGTGCCAGCAGTTCCACAGCTCTGAACACTGAAGCTTTCTTT
cdr3_aa: CASSSTALNTEAFF

d_call: TRBD1
j_call: TRBJ1-4
v_call: TRBV5-1
clone_size: few
cdr3_nt: TGCGCCAGCAGCCCAATACCGGGACAGTATAATGAAAAACTGTTTTTT
cdr3_aa: CASSPIPGQYNEKLFF

d_call: NA
j_call: TRBJ2-2
v_call: TRBV7-2
clone_size: NA
cdr3_nt: TGTGCCAGCAGCCAATACACCGGGGAGCTGTTTTTT
cdr3_aa: CASSQYTGELFF

d_call: NA
j_call: TRBJ2-7
v_call: TRBV12-5
clone_size: NA
cdr3_nt: TGTGCTAGTGGTATATCAGGGGATCCCGAGCAGTACTTC
cdr3_aa: CASGISGDPEQYF

d_call: NA
j_call: TRBJ2-7
v_call: TRBV5-1
clone_size: NA
cdr3_nt: TGCGCCAGCAGCCCCCAAGCGCGCCCCTACGAGCAGTACTTC
cdr3_aa: CASSPQARPYEQYF

d_call: TRBD2
j_call: TRBJ2-2
v_call: TRBV6-6
clone_size: NA
cdr3_nt: TGTGCCAGCACTCCCATAGGCGGGGGAATCGGGGAGCTGTTTTTT
cdr3_aa: CASTPIGGGIGELFF

d_call: TRBD1
j_call: TRBJ1-2
v_call: TRBV29-1
clone_size: NA
cdr3_nt: TGCAGCGTTGATCCTGACAGGGTGGGCTATGGCTACACCTTC
cdr3_aa: CSVDPDRVGYGYTF

d_call: TRBD1
j_call: TRBJ1-5
v_call: TRBV7-2
clone_size: NA
cdr3_nt: TGTGCCAGTGGGGACAGGTCTAACAATCAGCCCCAGCATTTT
cdr3_aa: CASGDRSNNQPQHF

d_call: TRBD1
j_call: TRBJ2-3
v_call: TRBV6-1
clone_size: NA
cdr3_nt: TGTGCCAGCAGTGAAAGGGGGCGCGACACAGATACGCAGTATTTT
cdr3_aa: CASSERGRDTDTQYF

d_call: NA
j_call: TRBJ1-2
v_call: TRBV7-9
clone_size: NA
cdr3_nt: TGTGCCAGCAGCTTAGGAGGAGGCGCTGGCTACACCTTC
cdr3_aa: CASSLGGGAGYTF

d_call: TRBD1
j_call: TRBJ1-5
v_call: TRBV7-8
clone_size: NA
cdr3_nt: TGTGCCAGCAGCTTAGGCTTGGCAGGGGGCGGTCAGCCCCAGCATTTT
cdr3_aa: CASSLGLAGGGQPQHF

d_call: TRBD1
j_call: TRBJ2-7
v_call: TRBV28
clone_size: NA
cdr3_nt: TGTGCCAGCCGCGCCGGGACAGGGGGCTCCTACGAGCAGTACTTC
cdr3_aa: CASRAGTGGSYEQYF

d_call: TRBD2
j_call: TRBJ2-7
v_call: TRBV29-1
clone_size: NA
cdr3_nt: TGCAGCGTCGGGACTAGCGGGAGACAATTTTACGAGCAGTACTTC
cdr3_aa: CSVGTSGRQFYEQYF

d_call: TRBD1
j_call: TRBJ2-1
v_call: TRBV7-3
clone_size: NA
cdr3_nt: TGTGCCAGCACCCTGACCCCATTACAGGGGGCGGCCAATGAGCAGTTCTTC
cdr3_aa: CASTLTPLQGAANEQFF

d_call: TRBD1
j_call: TRBJ1-1
v_call: TRBV28
clone_size: NA
cdr3_nt: TGTGCCAGCAGTACAATACAGGGGAGGTTCACTGAAGCTTTCTTT
cdr3_aa: CASSTIQGRFTEAFF

d_call: NA
j_call: TRBJ2-7
v_call: TRBV7-9
clone_size: NA
cdr3_nt: TGTTCCAGCAGCCAGTCGGGGTCCTACGAGCAGTACTTC
cdr3_aa: CSSSQSGSYEQYF

d_call: TRBD2
j_call: TRBJ2-7
v_call: TRBV28
clone_size: NA
cdr3_nt: TGTGCCAGCAGTTTACCCCTAGCGGGGGGGCAGGGCCCCCTCTACGAGCAGTACTTC
cdr3_aa: CASSLPLAGGQGPLYEQYF

d_call: TRBD1
j_call: TRBJ1-4
v_call: TRBV25-1
clone_size: NA
cdr3_nt: TGTGCCAGCAGTGGACAGGGTTCAAGTGAAAAACTGTTTTTT
cdr3_aa: CASSGQGSSEKLFF

d_call: TRBD2
j_call: TRBJ2-5
v_call: TRBV6-5
clone_size: NA
cdr3_nt: TGTGCCAGCAGTCCGACTAGCGGGAGAAGAGAGACCCAGTACTTC
cdr3_aa: CASSPTSGRRETQYF

d_call: TRBD1
j_call: TRBJ2-7
v_call: TRBV7-2
clone_size: once
cdr3_nt: TGTGCCAGCAGCTTAAGTACAGGGGATTCCTACGAGCAGTACTTC
cdr3_aa: CASSLSTGDSYEQYF

d_call: NA
j_call: TRBJ2-3
v_call: TRBV7-9
clone_size: NA
cdr3_nt: TGTGCCAGCAGCCAAGCCTCCCCAGATACGCAGTATTTT
cdr3_aa: CASSQASPDTQYF

d_call: NA
j_call: TRBJ1-5
v_call: TRBV28
clone_size: NA
cdr3_nt: TGTGCCAGCACCACGACGGGTCAGCCCCAGCATTTT
cdr3_aa: CASTTTGQPQHF

d_call: TRBD1
j_call: TRBJ1-2
v_call: TRBV5-4
clone_size: few
cdr3_nt: TGTGCCAGCAGCTCCACAGGGGACTATGGCTACACCTTC
cdr3_aa: CASSSTGDYGYTF

d_call: NA
j_call: TRBJ2-2
v_call: TRBV27
clone_size: NA
cdr3_nt: TGTGCCAGCAGTTTATATTACAGGGTGGACACCGGGGAGCTGTTTTTT
cdr3_aa: CASSLYYRVDTGELFF

d_call: TRBD2
j_call: TRBJ2-1
v_call: TRBV11-2
clone_size: NA
cdr3_nt: TGTGCCAGCAGCATACTAGCGGGGTCCTACAATGAGCAGTTCTTC
cdr3_aa: CASSILAGSYNEQFF

d_call: TRBD1
j_call: TRBJ1-2
v_call: TRBV5-5
clone_size: NA
cdr3_nt: TGTGCCAGCAGCCAAGAAGAGGGCGGACAGGTCTATGGCTACACCTTC
cdr3_aa: CASSQEEGGQVYGYTF

d_call: NA
j_call: TRBJ2-2
v_call: TRBV7-8
clone_size: NA
cdr3_nt: TGTGCCAGCAGCTTAGGATTGGGGCTCGGGGAGCTGTTTTTT
cdr3_aa: CASSLGLGLGELFF

d_call: TRBD2
j_call: TRBJ2-2
v_call: TRBV27
clone_size: NA
cdr3_nt: TGTGCCAGCAGTTTGACTAGCGGGCTCACCGGGGAGCTGTTTTTT
cdr3_aa: CASSLTSGLTGELFF

d_call: NA
j_call: TRBJ2-3
v_call: TRBV5-6
clone_size: NA
cdr3_nt: TGTGCCAGCAGGATGACAGGGAGGACCGATACGCAGTATTTT
cdr3_aa: CASRMTGRTDTQYF

d_call: TRBD1
j_call: TRBJ2-7
v_call: TRBV30
clone_size: NA
cdr3_nt: TGTGCCTGGAGCGTGGGACAGCCATACGAGCAGTACTTC
cdr3_aa: CAWSVGQPYEQYF

d_call: NA
j_call: TRBJ2-5
v_call: TRBV6-1
clone_size: NA
cdr3_nt: TGTGCCAGCAGTGAGGGCGGGCTAGGAGAGCAGTACTTC
cdr3_aa: CASSEGGLGEQYF

d_call: NA
j_call: TRBJ1-4
v_call: TRBV30
clone_size: NA
cdr3_nt: TGTGCCTCTAGCCTTGGGGAAAAACTGTTTTTT
cdr3_aa: CASSLGEKLFF

d_call: NA
j_call: TRBJ2-1
v_call: TRBV7-3
clone_size: NA
cdr3_nt: TGTGCCAGCAGCTTAGCCGGGGTGGGTGAGCAGTTCTTC
cdr3_aa: CASSLAGVGEQFF

d_call: TRBD2
j_call: TRBJ2-7
v_call: TRBV15
clone_size: NA
cdr3_nt: TGTGCCACCAGCTTGGGAGGGGTTTACGAGCAGTACTTC
cdr3_aa: CATSLGGVYEQYF

d_call: TRBD2
j_call: TRBJ2-7
v_call: TRBV27
clone_size: NA
cdr3_nt: TGTGCCAGCAGGTATAGCGGGAGGGCCTCAAACGAGCAGTACTTC
cdr3_aa: CASRYSGRASNEQYF

d_call: NA
j_call: TRBJ2-7
v_call: TRBV6-1
clone_size: NA
cdr3_nt: TGTGCCAGCAGTACTCGGTTGTCCTACGAGCAGTACTTC
cdr3_aa: CASSTRLSYEQYF

d_call: TRBD1
j_call: TRBJ1-5
v_call: TRBV6-6
clone_size: NA
cdr3_nt: TGTGCCAGCAGTTTTACGACAGGGGCTCAGCCCCAGCATTTT
cdr3_aa: CASSFTTGAQPQHF

d_call: NA
j_call: TRBJ1-4
v_call: TRBV28
clone_size: NA
cdr3_nt: TGTGCCAGTAACAGCAGAAAAAAACTGTTTTTT
cdr3_aa: CASNSRKKLFF

d_call: TRBD1
j_call: TRBJ1-2
v_call: TRBV28
clone_size: NA
cdr3_nt: TGTGCCTCCGGTCCGCCGCCGTGGATAGACAGGGATGGCTACACCTTC
cdr3_aa: CASGPPPWIDRDGYTF

d_call: NA
j_call: TRBJ2-1
v_call: TRBV18
clone_size: NA
cdr3_nt: TGTGCCAGCTCAACATTGCGGGGGCCCGAGCAGTTCTTC
cdr3_aa: CASSTLRGPEQFF

d_call: TRBD2
j_call: TRBJ2-2
v_call: TRBV7-3
clone_size: NA
cdr3_nt: TGTGCCAGCAGTCCGGGGGGTACCGGGGAGCTGTTTTTT
cdr3_aa: CASSPGGTGELFF

d_call: NA
j_call: TRBJ2-5
v_call: TRBV6-6
clone_size: NA
cdr3_nt: TGTGCCAGCCATGTACCGGGACAAAAGGAGACCCAGTACTTC
cdr3_aa: CASHVPGQKETQYF

d_call: NA
j_call: TRBJ1-1
v_call: TRBV5-4
clone_size: NA
cdr3_nt: TGTGCCAGCAGCTTTGGAGGGAAGAACACTGAAGCTTTCTTT
cdr3_aa: CASSFGGKNTEAFF

d_call: NA
j_call: TRBJ2-3
v_call: TRBV5-1
clone_size: NA
cdr3_nt: TGCGCCAGCAGCTCCGTCGGGGAACCCACAGATACGCAGTATTTT
cdr3_aa: CASSSVGEPTDTQYF

d_call: NA
j_call: TRBJ1-1
v_call: TRBV27
clone_size: NA
cdr3_nt: TGTGCCAGCAGTATAAACAGGGTGAACACTGAAGCTTTCTTT
cdr3_aa: CASSINRVNTEAFF

d_call: TRBD1
j_call: TRBJ1-4
v_call: TRBV6-6
clone_size: once
cdr3_nt: TGTGCCAGCAGTTACTCCAACAGGGGGCTAAATGAAAAACTGTTTTTT
cdr3_aa: CASSYSNRGLNEKLFF

d_call: TRBD1
j_call: TRBJ1-2
v_call: TRBV6-4
clone_size: NA
cdr3_nt: TGTGCCAGCAGTGACGGACAGGGACCCCCCTATGGCTACACCTTC
cdr3_aa: CASSDGQGPPYGYTF

d_call: TRBD1
j_call: TRBJ1-3
v_call: TRBV4-2
clone_size: NA
cdr3_nt: TGTGCCAGCAGCCAACACCTCTACGGGACAGGGCGCTCTGGAAACACCATATATTTT
cdr3_aa: CASSQHLYGTGRSGNTIYF

d_call: TRBD2
j_call: TRBJ2-7
v_call: TRBV4-2
clone_size: NA
cdr3_nt: TGTGCCAGCAGCCAAGATTCATGGACTAGCGGGGGGGCCTTCGGAAACGAGCAGTACTTC
cdr3_aa: CASSQDSWTSGGAFGNEQYF

d_call: NA
j_call: TRBJ2-7
v_call: TRBV29-1
clone_size: NA
cdr3_nt: TGCAGCGTTGAACTCGGCATGGCGGGAAGCTCCTACGAGCAGTACTTC
cdr3_aa: CSVELGMAGSSYEQYF

d_call: NA
j_call: TRBJ2-2
v_call: TRBV5-4
clone_size: NA
cdr3_nt: TGTGCCAGCAGCTTGACCGCTACGAACACCGGGGAGCTGTTTTTT
cdr3_aa: CASSLTATNTGELFF